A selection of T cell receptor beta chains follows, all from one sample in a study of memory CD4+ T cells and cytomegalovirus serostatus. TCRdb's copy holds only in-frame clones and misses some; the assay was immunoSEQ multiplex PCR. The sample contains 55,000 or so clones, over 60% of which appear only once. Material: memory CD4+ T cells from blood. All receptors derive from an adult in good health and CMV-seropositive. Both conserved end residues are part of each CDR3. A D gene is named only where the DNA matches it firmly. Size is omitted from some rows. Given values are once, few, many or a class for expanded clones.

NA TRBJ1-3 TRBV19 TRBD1 TGTGCCAGTAGTATTTTCGGCAGGGGGCCTGGAAACACCATATATTTT CASSIFGRGPGNTIYF
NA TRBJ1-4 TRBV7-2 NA TGTGCCAGCTCGCGGGGGTTGGAGGAAAAACTGTTTTTT CASSRGLEEKLFF
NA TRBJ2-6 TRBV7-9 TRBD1 TGTGCCAGCAGCCTAGAGGGGGCAGGGGCCAACGTCCTGACTTTC CASSLEGAGANVLTF
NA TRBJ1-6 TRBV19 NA TGTGCCAGTAAACAGGGTGTGAATAATTCACCCCTCCACTTT CASKQGVNNSPLHF
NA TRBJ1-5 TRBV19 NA TGTGCCAGTAGTATTGGACAGTACAATCAGCCCCAGCATTTT CASSIGQYNQPQHF
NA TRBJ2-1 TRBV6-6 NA TGTGCCAGCAGTTACTCGTCAGCCGAGAGGGAGCAGTTCTTC CASSYSSAEREQFF
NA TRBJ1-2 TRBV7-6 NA TGTGCCAGCAGCTGGGGTGGGGGCAGGGGCTACACCTTC CASSWGGGRGYTF
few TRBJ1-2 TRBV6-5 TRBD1 TGTGCCAGCAGGCCGACAGGGGGTCCACCTGACACCTTC CASRPTGGPPDTF
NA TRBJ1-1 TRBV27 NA TGTGCCAGCAGTAGGGGCAGGGGAGGTAGTTTCGGGAACACTGAAGCTTTCTTT CASSRGRGGSFGNTEAFF
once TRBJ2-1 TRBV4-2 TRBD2 TGTGCCAGCAGCCATGTCGGGAGGTCGGTTCGGGACAATGAGCAGTTCTTC CASSHVGRSVRDNEQFF
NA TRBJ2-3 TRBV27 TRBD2 TGTGCCAGCAGTACTAGCGGGGGGGCGACTAGAGATACGCAGTATTTT CASSTSGGATRDTQYF
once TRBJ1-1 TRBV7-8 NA TGTGCCAGCAGCCTAAGGGGCTCTGACACTGAAGCTTTCTTT CASSLRGSDTEAFF
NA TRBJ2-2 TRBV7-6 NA TGTGCCAGCACCAAAGGGCGGGACAGACACACCGGGGAGCTGTTTTTT CASTKGRDRHTGELFF
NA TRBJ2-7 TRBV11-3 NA TGTGCCAGCAGCTCATTAGCGCCCGGCTTAGTAGGGGGGTCCTACGAGCAGTACTTC CASSSLAPGLVGGSYEQYF
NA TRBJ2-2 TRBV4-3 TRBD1 TGCGCCAGCAGCCAAGTAGGGGGCGCAGATCCCGGGGAGCTGTTTTTT CASSQVGGADPGELFF
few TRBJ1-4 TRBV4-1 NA TGCGCCAGCAGCCAAAGACCCCAGGCAACTAATGAAAAACTGTTTTTT CASSQRPQATNEKLFF
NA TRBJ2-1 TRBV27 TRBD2 TGTGCCAGCAGCCGATTTGGTCGGCGGGAGGGCCCAGCGAGGCAGTTCTTC CASSRFGRREGPARQFF
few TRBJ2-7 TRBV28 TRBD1 TGTGCCAGCAGTTTCCCCGGGACAGGGTCCTACGAGCAGTACTTC CASSFPGTGSYEQYF
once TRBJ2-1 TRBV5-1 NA TGCGCCAGCAGCTTAAACACAGGGAATGAGCAGTTCTTC CASSLNTGNEQFF
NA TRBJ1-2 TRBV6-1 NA TGTGCCAGCAGTGAAGCTGGACAGACCTATGGCTACACCTTC CASSEAGQTYGYTF
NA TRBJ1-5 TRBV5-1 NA TGCGCCAGCGGGCCGCTCCCGAATCAGCCCCAGCATTTT CASGPLPNQPQHF
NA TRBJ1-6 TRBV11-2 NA TGTGCCAGCAGTCCCAGATCTCCACCGGGGTCCCTCCACTTT CASSPRSPPGSLHF
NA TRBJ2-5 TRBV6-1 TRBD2 TGTGCCAGCAGTCCGACTAGCGGGAGCGATGAGACCCAGTACTTC CASSPTSGSDETQYF
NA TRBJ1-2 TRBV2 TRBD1 TGTGCCAGCAGTGGGGGTGGACAGGGGAATGGCTACACCTTC CASSGGGQGNGYTF
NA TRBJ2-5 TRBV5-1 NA TGCGCCAGCAGAAAGGCGGGAAGGAGCGAGACCCAGTACTTC CASRKAGRSETQYF
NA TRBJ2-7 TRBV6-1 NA TGTGCCAGCAGTGAGAGCGCGGGGAGGGAGCAGTACTTC CASSESAGREQYF
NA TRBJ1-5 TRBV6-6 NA TGTGCCAGCAGTAAATCGGGGATCGGGAGCAATCAGCCCCAGCATTTT CASSKSGIGSNQPQHF
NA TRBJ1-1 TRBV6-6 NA TGTGCCAGCAGGCCCCAGGGGATGAACACTGAAGCTTTCTTT CASRPQGMNTEAFF
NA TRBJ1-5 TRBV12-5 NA TGTGCTAGTGGTTTGTATGGCAATCAGCCCCAGCATTTT CASGLYGNQPQHF
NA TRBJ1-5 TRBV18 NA TGTGCCAGCTCCCTCGGGACGGATAATCAGCCCCAGCATTTT CASSLGTDNQPQHF
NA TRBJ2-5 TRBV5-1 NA TGCGCCAGCAGCTCGCAAGGGACGGCGGCCGGTGAGACCCAGTACTTC CASSSQGTAAGETQYF
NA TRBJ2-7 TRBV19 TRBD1 TGTGCCAGTCGGCGGACAGGTGGGGGATACGAGCAGTACTTC CASRRTGGGYEQYF
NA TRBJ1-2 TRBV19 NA TGTGCCAGTAGTATTAGAAGCTCCAACTATGGCTACACCTTC CASSIRSSNYGYTF
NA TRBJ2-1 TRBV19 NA TGTGCCAGTAGCCGGAACTGGGGTAATGAGCAGTTCTTC CASSRNWGNEQFF
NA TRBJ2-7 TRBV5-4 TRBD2 TGTGCCAGCACCCGAGGGGGGTTCGGGGGGGTGCACGAGCAGTACTTC CASTRGGFGGVHEQYF
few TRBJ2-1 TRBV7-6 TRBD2 TGTGCCAGCAGCCGGACCGGGACTAGCGGGGGGGTTGAGCAGTTCTTC CASSRTGTSGGVEQFF
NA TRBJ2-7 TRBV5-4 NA TGTGCCAGCAGCTTGGCCTCGGAGGTCCGCGAGCAGTACTTC CASSLASEVREQYF
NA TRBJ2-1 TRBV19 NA TGTGCCAGTAGTATAGGAGGACTCGAAGGGCAGTTCTTC CASSIGGLEGQFF
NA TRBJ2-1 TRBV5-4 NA TGTGCCAGCAGCTTGGGCGGGAAGGGAGGCAATGAGCAGTTCTTC CASSLGGKGGNEQFF
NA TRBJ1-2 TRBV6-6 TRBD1 TGTGCCAGCAGAGGGACAGGGGGCCACTATGGCTACACCTTC CASRGTGGHYGYTF
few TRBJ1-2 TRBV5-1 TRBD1 TGCGCCAGCAACTTCGGGACAGCCGCTAACTATGGCTACACCTTC CASNFGTAANYGYTF
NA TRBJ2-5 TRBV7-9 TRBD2 TGTGCCAGCAGCTTCTTTACGGGAGGAGAGACCCAGTACTTC CASSFFTGGETQYF
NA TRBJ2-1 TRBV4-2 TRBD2 TGTGCCAGCAGCCAAGGGGGACTAGCGGCAGTCTACAATGAGCAGTTCTTC CASSQGGLAAVYNEQFF
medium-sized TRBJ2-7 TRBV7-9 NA TGTGCCAGCAGCCCCTCGGGAAGCGGCTACGAGCAGTACTTC CASSPSGSGYEQYF
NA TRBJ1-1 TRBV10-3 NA TGTGCCATCAGTGAGGGGGGCGCATTTGGGGCTGAAGCTTTCTTT CAISEGGAFGAEAFF
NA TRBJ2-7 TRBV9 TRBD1 TGTGCCAGCAGCGTAGGCCAGGGGGCCTTTACCGAGCAGTACTTC CASSVGQGAFTEQYF
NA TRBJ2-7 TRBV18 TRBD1 TGTGCCAGCTCACCTTTCTTACAGACAGGGGTGGGAAACGAGCAGTACTTC CASSPFLQTGVGNEQYF
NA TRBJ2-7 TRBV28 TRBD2 TGTGCCAGCAGTTTACGTTTTCCTGGTAGCGGGAGGATTCGTTTGTACGAGCAGTACTTC CASSLRFPGSGRIRLYEQYF
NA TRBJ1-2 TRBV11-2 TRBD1 TGTGCCAGCACCACGGATGGGGACCACAGGGGGCTCTATGGCTACACCTTC CASTTDGDHRGLYGYTF
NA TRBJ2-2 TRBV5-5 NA TGTGCCAGCAGCTTGGTTACTCCGGGGGCGGCGAACACCGGGGAGCTGTTTTTT CASSLVTPGAANTGELFF